Sequencing of this T cell receptor beta chain was carried out in a study of response to subunit inactivated influenza vaccine. This CDR3 comprises 15 residues. Germline CDR1 reads ENHRY; CDR2 reads SYGVKD. The V end was cut by 6 bases, the J end by 6 bases, with 18 bases between. TCRdb ran MiXCR on the RT-PCR reads and lists one entry per CDR3 protein. The sample holds about 500,000 distinct CDR3 sequences, 16% seen once. Study findings and constraints: Authors proposed each seasonal influenza vaccination draws in few new T cells.

Details on this clonotype: Its specificity is unknown.

The sequence was collected from a man aged 50 to 69 who received an inactivated influenza vaccine. This sequence joins TRBV10-3 and TRBJ2-4, with D possibly called TRBD1 or TRBD2 (6 bases each). Here the sequenced sample was CD4+ T cells sorted from PBMCs, taken around 2 years after vaccination. CDR3 amino acids: CAIRDWGAQGNIQYF. CDR3 DNA sequence: TGTGCCATCAGGGATTGGGGGGCTCAAGGAAACATTCAGTACTTC.